This TCR beta chain was captured in a study of T cell clonality in common variable immunodeficiency. This clone was seen ten or more times. Its antigen is undetermined. Read sequence stops 3 residues before the CDR3 end, and the germline J gene provides the missing end. Overall study findings and caveats: Repertoire-complication correlations in CVID were limited by patient heterogeneity.

After removal of 5 bases from V and 3 bases from J, the junction contained 3 bases not matched to a gene. CDR3 length: 13 amino acids. Germline V gene data show CDR1 as SGHTA and CDR2 as FQGNSA. Method: immunoSEQ multiplex PCR; TCRdb's copy keeps in-frame clones and lacks some. The sample includes 40,000 to 45,000 clones, none of them occurring once. The sequence derives from a person between 18 and 75 years old in good health. This chain uses TRBV7-2 with TRBJ1-2, with TRBD1 matching 7 bases. Input material: peripheral blood mononuclear cells. CDR3 bases read: TGTGCCAGCAGCCCCGACAGGGACTATGGC. Encoded protein: CASSPDRDYG. The whole CDR3 protein reads CASSPDRDYGYTF.